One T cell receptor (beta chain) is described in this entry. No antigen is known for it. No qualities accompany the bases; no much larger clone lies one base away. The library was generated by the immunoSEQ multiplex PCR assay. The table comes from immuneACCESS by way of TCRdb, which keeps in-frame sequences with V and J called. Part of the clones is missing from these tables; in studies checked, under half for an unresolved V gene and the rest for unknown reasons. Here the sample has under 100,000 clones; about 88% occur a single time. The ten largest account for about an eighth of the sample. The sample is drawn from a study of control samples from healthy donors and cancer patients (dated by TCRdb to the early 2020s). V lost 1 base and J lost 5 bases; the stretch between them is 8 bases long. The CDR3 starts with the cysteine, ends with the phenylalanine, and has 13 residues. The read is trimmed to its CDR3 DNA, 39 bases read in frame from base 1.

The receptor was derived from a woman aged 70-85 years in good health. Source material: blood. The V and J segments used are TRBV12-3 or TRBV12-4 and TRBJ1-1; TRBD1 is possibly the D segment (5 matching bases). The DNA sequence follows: TGTGCCAGCAGTTTAGGGGGGGGGACTGAAGCTTTCTTT. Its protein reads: CASSLGGGTEAFF.